This T cell receptor (beta chain) was sequenced during a study of cytomegalovirus exposure and HLA in healthy donors. The CDR3 runs 14 residues. Per the germline V gene, CDR1 is SGHRS and CDR2 is YFSETQ. V lost 4 bases and J lost 6; bases outside the gene matches: 9. The data were produced by immunoSEQ multiplex PCR, yet TCRdb's version contains in-frame clones alone and is incomplete. The repertoire consists of about 160,000 clones, with around 85% occurring once and the leading ten covering under 2.5%. The TCR was taken from a man aged 25 to 40 in good health and CMV-seropositive. J is TRBJ2-7 and V is TRBV5-1; 8 bases agree with TRBD1. Source material: PBMCs. The CDR3 spells CASSPGQGRGEQYF. Written as DNA, the CDR3 is TGCGCCAGCAGCCCCGGACAGGGAAGGGGCGAGCAGTACTTC. Combining the CDR3 with reference TRBV5-1 and TRBJ2-7 gives the whole variable domain KAGVTQTPRYLIKTRGQQVTLSCSPISGHRSVSWYQQTPGQGLQFLFEYFSETQRNKGNFPGRFSGRQFSNSRSEMNVSTLELGDSALYLCASSPGQGRGEQYFGPGTRLTVT.